This note documents a single T cell receptor (beta chain) sequence. This CDR3 spans 13 amino acids. Germline V gene data show CDR1 as LGHNA and CDR2 as YNFKEQ. The V end was cut by 0 bases, the J end by 7 bases, with 8 bases between. These data belong to a study of control samples from healthy donors and cancer patients. Assay: immunoSEQ multiplex PCR; the TCRdb copy retains only in-frame clones and omits some. The table includes about 150,000 clones, 80% to 95% detected once. V and J are TRBV4-2 and TRBJ2-3; D gene unclear. The source is a man aged 18-30 years in good health. The sample taken for sequencing was blood. In DNA form, the CDR3 reads TGTGCCAGCAGCCAAGATATTGGGCATACGCAGTATTTT. The encoded protein is CASSQDIGHTQYF.